A selection of T cell receptor beta chains follows, all from one sample in a study of T cells in narcolepsy. Here immunoSEQ multiplex PCR was the method, and the copy in TCRdb shows in-frame clones only, minus some. The sample carries around 32,000 clones, about 85% recorded once. Material for sequencing was CD45RA- memory CD4+ T cells from PBMCs. These receptors were collected from a human donor with narcolepsy. The CDR3 runs from the conserved cysteine through the conserved F or W. Fields, in order: D gene, J gene, V gene, clone size, CDR3 protein, CDR3 DNA. A D gene is named only where the DNA matches it firmly. Clone size, where shown, is once, few, many, or a class for clones that have expanded.

- | TRBJ1-2 | TRBV5-1 | - | CASSYAGEWKNTF | TGCGCCAGCAGCTACGCAGGGGAATGGAAGAACACCTTC
- | TRBJ1-2 | TRBV12-5 | - | CASGFRVEGYTF | TGTGCTAGTGGTTTCAGGGTAGAGGGCTACACCTTC
- | TRBJ2-1 | TRBV30 | once | CAWSTNRIEQFF | TGTGCCTGGAGTACCAACAGGATTGAGCAGTTCTTC
- | TRBJ1-4 | TRBV2 | - | CASSSGSQTGKLFF | TGTGCCAGCAGCAGCGGATCCCAGACAGGAAAACTGTTTTTT
TRBD1 | TRBJ1-3 | TRBV6-5 | - | CASSQGAFGNTIYF | TGTGCCAGCAGCCAGGGGGCTTTTGGAAACACCATATATTTT
- | TRBJ2-1 | TRBV28 | - | CASTRAGGFNEQFF | TGTGCCAGCACAAGGGCAGGGGGGTTTAATGAGCAGTTCTTC
- | TRBJ1-4 | TRBV6-5 | - | CASRDGHNEKLFF | TGTGCCAGCAGAGACGGACATAATGAAAAACTGTTTTTT
TRBD1 | TRBJ2-2 | TRBV19 | - | CASSTDRGTGELFF | TGTGCCAGTAGTACGGACAGGGGGACCGGGGAGCTGTTTTTT
- | TRBJ1-1 | TRBV7-9 | - | CASSLGRGLEAFF | TGTGCCAGCAGCTTAGGGCGGGGACTTGAAGCTTTCTTT
- | TRBJ1-2 | TRBV25-1 | - | CASNGGQGGYTF | TGTGCCAGCAACGGGGGGCAGGGTGGCTACACCTTC
- | TRBJ2-3 | TRBV7-9 | - | CASSPLTVLISTDTQYF | TGTGCCAGCAGCCCACTTACCGTACTAATTAGCACAGATACGCAGTATTTT
- | TRBJ1-5 | TRBV19 | - | CASSIRRGDQPQHF | TGTGCCAGTAGTATAAGAAGGGGGGACCAGCCCCAGCATTTT
- | TRBJ1-5 | TRBV6-1 | - | CASCPGQRNQPQHF | TGTGCCAGCTGTCCGGGACAAAGGAATCAGCCCCAGCATTTT
- | TRBJ2-1 | TRBV29-1 | once | CSVERLSGPFLYNEQFF | TGCAGCGTTGAACGATTATCTGGACCTTTCCTCTACAATGAGCAGTTCTTC
- | TRBJ1-4 | TRBV6-5 | - | CASSYSEQPNEKLFF | TGTGCCAGCAGTTACTCGGAACAGCCAAATGAAAAACTGTTTTTT
- | TRBJ2-7 | TRBV11-2 | - | CASSRGVGEQYF | TGTGCCAGCTCCAGGGGAGTCGGCGAGCAGTACTTC
TRBD1 | TRBJ1-2 | TRBV6-6 | - | CASSYPGQGADYGYTF | TGTGCCAGCAGTTATCCCGGACAGGGGGCAGACTATGGCTACACCTTC
- | TRBJ1-5 | TRBV5-6 | - | CASSWANQPQHF | TGTGCCAGCAGCTGGGCCAATCAGCCCCAGCATTTT
- | TRBJ2-3 | TRBV7-6 | - | CASSLSASGDTQYF | TGTGCCAGCAGCTTATCGGCGTCCGGAGATACGCAGTATTTT
- | TRBJ2-7 | TRBV27 | - | CASGSISYEQYF | TGTGCCAGCGGGAGTATCTCCTACGAGCAGTACTTC
- | TRBJ2-7 | TRBV2 | few | CASSGTLYEQYF | TGTGCCAGCAGCGGGACCCTCTACGAGCAGTACTTC
TRBD2 | TRBJ2-3 | TRBV6-5 | - | CASSELADTQYF | TGTGCCAGCAGTGAACTAGCGGATACGCAGTATTTT
- | TRBJ1-4 | TRBV4-3 | few | CASSQESNEKLFF | TGCGCCAGCAGCCAGGAAAGTAATGAAAAACTGTTTTTT
TRBD1 | TRBJ1-2 | TRBV29-1 | - | CSVDTGAYGYTF | TGCAGCGTTGATACAGGGGCCTATGGCTACACCTTC
- | TRBJ1-1 | TRBV9 | - | CASSVAGRGTEAFF | TGTGCCAGCAGCGTAGCAGGAAGGGGAACTGAAGCTTTCTTT
- | TRBJ2-2 | TRBV6-1 | few | CASSSYTGELFF | TGTGCCAGCAGTTCTTACACCGGGGAGCTGTTTTTT
- | TRBJ1-2 | TRBV18 | few | CASSPERAANYGYTF | TGTGCCAGCTCACCCGAGAGGGCCGCCAATTATGGCTACACCTTC